The next 15 T cell receptor beta chains were all read from a single sample in a study of identifying expanded T cells in peripheral blood. TCRdb keeps only in-frame clones here, not all; method: immunoSEQ multiplex PCR. Of some 95,000 clones in the sample, around 85% are singletons; the top ten hold around 5.6%. The sample was blood. The receptors here all came from a person aged 18 to 70 in good health.

The chain links TRBV29-1 to TRBJ1-2; 7 positions match TRBD1. J was trimmed by 6 bases and V by 4 bases; bases with no gene match: 14. The CDR3 is made up of 15 amino acids. Germline CDR1 reads SQVTM; CDR2 reads ANQGSEA. CDR3 sequence (DNA): TGCAGCGTTGTATCCGATTGGGGGACAGCCAATGGCTACACCTTC. It codes for CSVVSDWGTANGYTF.

The rearrangement joins TRBV29-1 to TRBJ1-2, with 9 bases lining up with TRBD1. Germline-derived CDR1 and CDR2 are SQVTM and ANQGSEA. The CDR3 sequence is 12 residues long. The V gene end was trimmed by 4 bases and the J gene end by 8 bases; junction bases not matched to a gene: 5. Here the CDR3 reads CSVGGTGFGYTF. CDR3 bases: TGCAGCGTTGGGGGGACAGGGTTCGGCTACACCTTC.

This clone occurred once. Here the CDR3 reads CASSIQGQGANQPQHF. The CDR3 DNA reads TGTGCCAGTAGTATCCAGGGACAGGGGGCGAATCAGCCCCAGCATTTT. V is TRBV19 and J is TRBJ1-5; TRBD1 matches 12 bases. Trimming cost V 3 bases and J 4 bases; bases outside gene matches: 4. Germline values: CDR1 LNHDA, CDR2 SQIVND (reference sequence). CDR3 length equals 16 residues.

The chain carries TRBV4-1 and TRBJ1-3; 7 positions agree with TRBD1. Germline-derived CDR1 and CDR2 are MGHRA and YSYEKL. This CDR3 region has 21 residues. The ends lost 2 bases at V and 0 bases at J; junction bases unmatched: 19. DNA of the CDR3: TGCGCCAGCAGCCAACCACCCCTCCGACAGGGCTCGCATCCCTCTGGAAACACCATATATTTT. It codes for CASSQPPLRQGSHPSGNTIYF.

This clone was observed once. The chain uses TRBV6-5 and TRBJ2-1; D assignment may be TRBD1 or TRBD2 (5 bases each). The CDR3 runs 14 residues. Trimming took 5 bases from V and 6 from J, leaving 14 bases between them. Germline V gene sequence: CDR1 MNHEY, CDR2 SVGAGI. The CDR3 bases are TGTGCCAGCAGTGTCCCGGGGCACCCCAATGAGCAGTTCTTC. Its protein product is CASSVPGHPNEQFF.

The genes are TRBV6-5 and TRBJ2-3; D not certain. The CDR3 runs 11 residues. Germline V gene data show CDR1 as MNHEY and CDR2 as SVGAGI. Trimming took off 6 bases at V and 2 bases at J, with 3 bases between the two ends. The CDR3 DNA follows: TGTGCCAGCAGGCTCACAGATACGCAGTATTTT. Translation: CASRLTDTQYF.

This clone has only a few counts. The chain recombines TRBV2 with TRBJ1-2; D call uncertain. This CDR3 is built from 13 residues. V lost 6 bases and J lost 1, with 9 bases in between. CDR1 is SNHLY and CDR2 is FYNNEI in the germline V gene. The CDR3 sequence is CASRESFNYGYTF. The CDR3 DNA is TGTGCCAGCAGGGAATCATTTAACTATGGCTACACCTTC.

This chain links TRBV6-5 with TRBJ1-3, with 7 bases that match TRBD1. Trimming took 5 bases from V and 2 from J; bases not matched to a gene: 3. Germline V gives CDR1 MNHEY, CDR2 SVGAGI. The CDR3 has 14 residues. CDR3 sequence (DNA): TGTGCCAGCAGTCACCAGGGGGCTGGAAACACCATATATTTT. It encodes CASSHQGAGNTIYF.

The rearrangement uses TRBV18 and TRBJ2-5; TRBD1 agrees at 9 bases. This CDR3 has 14 residues. The V and J ends lost 6 bases and 3 bases, in that order; junction bases with no gene match: 5. Germline V gene data show CDR1 as KGHSH and CDR2 as LQKENI. This chain's CDR3 is CASSTWTGEETQYF. Written as DNA, the CDR3 is TGTGCCAGCTCTACCTGGACAGGGGAAGAGACCCAGTACTTC.

The CDR3 sequence: CASSVGEHTGSYEQYF. CDR3 nucleotides: TGTGCCAGCAGCGTAGGAGAGCACACAGGGTCCTACGAGCAGTACTTC. This chain uses TRBV9 with TRBJ2-7, with D possibly matching TRBD1 (6 bases). Looked up from germline, CDR1 is SGDLS and CDR2 is YYNGEE. Trimming took 0 bases from V and 1 from J, leaving 14 bases between them. This CDR3 region has 16 residues.

The chain employs TRBV6-6 and TRBJ2-7; maybe TRBD2 (6 bases). The CDR3 sequence is 13 residues long. Trimming removed 5 bases from V and 7 bases from J, with 15 bases in between. Germline-derived CDR1 and CDR2 are MNHNY and SVGAGI (reference sequence). The CDR3 is CASSQTPAGEQYF. The DNA of the CDR3 is TGTGCCAGCAGTCAAACCCCCGCGGGGGAGCAGTACTTC.

J is TRBJ2-2 and V is TRBV11-3, with 9 bases lining up with TRBD1. This CDR3 comprises 18 residues. From germline, CDR1 is SGHNT and CDR2 YENEEA. The ends lost 5 bases at V and 0 bases at J; junction bases unmatched: 10. The CDR3 sequence is CASSTYGTGFANTGELFF. The CDR3 DNA is TGTGCCAGCAGCACATACGGGACAGGGTTTGCGAACACCGGGGAGCTGTTTTTT.

V is TRBV19 and J is TRBJ2-1; D might be TRBD1 or TRBD2, each matching 6 bases. V was shortened by 5 bases and J by 1 base, with 9 bases between the two germline ends. CDR3 size: 14 residues. Germline V gene lookup returns CDR1 LNHDA and CDR2 SQIVND (reference sequence). The CDR3 DNA reads as TGTGCCAGTAGTTGGGGGGCTTCCTACAATGAGCAGTTCTTC. Amino acids: CASSWGASYNEQFF.

J is TRBJ2-7 and V is TRBV7-8, with D hard to call. The CDR3 sequence is 13 residues long. CDR1 and CDR2 (germline): SGHVS, FQNEAQ. The V end was cut by 4 bases, the J end by 1 base, with 8 bases between. The DNA for the CDR3 is TGTGCCAGCAGCTGGTCCTATTCCTACGAGCAGTACTTC. Translation gives CASSWSYSYEQYF.

The chain joins TRBV6-1 to TRBJ2-1, with no clear D. The CDR3 extends over 12 amino acids. Germline V gene data show CDR1 as MNHNS and CDR2 as SASEGT. Trimming cost V 8 bases and J 7 bases, with 12 bases left between them. The CDR3 is CASHYLRNEQFF. The CDR3 region has the DNA TGTGCCAGCCATTACCTTAGGAATGAGCAGTTCTTC.